The clone carrying this TCR beta chain was detected many times. This entry belongs to a study of molecular identifiers for immune sequencing clone quantification. In TCRdb, the PCR reads were re-called with MiXCR into one record per CDR3 protein. The table lists 250,000 to 350,000 distinct CDR3 sequences, roughly 23% of them singletons, with approximately 0.84% in the top ten. The germline gives CDR1 MNHEY, CDR2 SVGEGT. The CDR3 runs to 11 residues. Trimming left V 8 bases short and J 9 bases short, with 11 bases between. This TCR came from a human donor in good health. Some libraries in this study had Jurkat cell RNA spiked in. What was sequenced was naive CD8+ T cells from blood, with Jurkat cell RNA spiked in. Subset defined: FACS-sorted CD8+CD4-CCR7+CD45RA+ naive T cells. The chain joins TRBV6-2 or TRBV6-3 to TRBJ1-5; D not resolved. Here the CDR3 reads CASDYPGPQHF. The CDR3 DNA reads as TGTGCCAGCGATTATCCGGGGCCCCAGCATTTT.